The 10 T cell receptor beta chains presented below share a single source sample, sequenced in a study of shared clonotypes between healthy human individuals. Data came from immunoSEQ multiplex PCR; TCRdb stores just in-frame clones and leaves some out. The repertoire has more than 2,000,000 clones, 85% to 95% of them found once; the top ten carry over 0.12%. The source material was naive CD4+ T cells sorted from blood. Sample subset: CD45RA+ positively selected. Receptor source: a man aged 18 to 29 in good health.

This chain connects TRBV10-2 to TRBJ1-2; D might be TRBD1 (5 bases). V dropped 5 bases and J dropped 5 bases, with 12 bases sitting between them. This CDR3 region has 13 residues. Germline CDR1 and CDR2: WSHSY and SAAADI. In nucleotides, the CDR3 is TGCGCCAGCAGTAGCGGGACGGAATATGGCTACACCTTC. Translated: CASSSGTEYGYTF.

This rearrangement joins TRBV19 to TRBJ2-2, with TRBD1 matching 7 bases. J was trimmed by 5 bases and V by 0 bases; bases with no gene match: 3. The CDR3 consists of 15 residues. CDR1 LNHDA and CDR2 SQIVND come from the germline V gene (reference sequence). The CDR3 sequence is CASSIERQGTGELFF. The CDR3, as DNA: TGTGCCAGTAGTATAGAAAGACAGGGAACCGGGGAGCTGTTTTTT.

Written as DNA, the CDR3 is TGTGCCAGCAGTGACCGGGAGGGGAACACTGAAGCTTTCTTT. Protein product: CASSDREGNTEAFF. The chain recombines TRBV25-1 with TRBJ1-1, with unresolved D. The germline V gene encodes CDR1 MGHDK and CDR2 SYGVNS. This CDR3 has 14 residues. V gave up 3 bases and J gave up 1 base, with 9 bases separating them.

The chain carries TRBV6-5 and TRBJ2-4; the D gene is possibly TRBD2 (7 bases). The CDR3 has 13 residues. CDR1 is MNHEY and CDR2 is SVGAGI in the germline V gene. Trimming cost V 5 bases and J 8 bases, with 13 bases left between them. CDR3 sequence (DNA): TGTGCCAGCAGTCAGGGGAGGGGATACATTCAGTACTTC. Amino acids: CASSQGRGYIQYF.

This chain joins TRBV18 and TRBJ2-3, with D tentatively TRBD1 or TRBD2 (5 bases each). The CDR3 has 13 amino acids. Germline CDR1 reads KGHSH; CDR2 reads LQKENI. With 6 bases removed from V and 4 bases from J, the gap between germline ends came to 11 bases. The CDR3 bases are TGTGCCAGCTCGGGAGAGGGGCCAGATACGCAGTATTTT. Translated, it gives CASSGEGPDTQYF.

The J gene is TRBJ1-4, the V gene TRBV6-1, with D perhaps matching TRBD1 (5 bases). In germline, CDR1 is MNHNS, CDR2 SASEGT. With 4 bases removed from V and 5 bases from J, the gap between germline ends came to 17 bases. The length of the CDR3 is 16 residues. Here the CDR3 DNA reads TGTGCCAGCAGTGCTTACGAGGTCAAGGGGAATGAAAAACTGTTTTTT. It codes for CASSAYEVKGNEKLFF.

This clone was recorded only once. The genes are TRBV6-1 and TRBJ2-4; no clear D. V lost 2 bases, J lost 6 bases, and 5 bases lay in between. CDR1 is MNHNS, CDR2 SASEGT, per germline. This CDR3 contains 12 residues. The chain's CDR3 is CASSEWLNIQYF. Written as DNA, the CDR3 is TGTGCCAGCAGTGAATGGTTAAACATTCAGTACTTC.

V is TRBV10-1 and J is TRBJ2-7; D is possibly TRBD1 (6 bases). This CDR3 is built from 14 residues. CDR1 and CDR2 (germline): WNHNN, SYGVQD (reference sequence). Trimming cost V 0 bases and J 1 base, with 7 bases left between them. The DNA for the CDR3 is TGCGCCAGCAGTGAGTCGGACAGATCCTACGAGCAGTACTTC. It yields the protein CASSESDRSYEQYF.

This clone was counted a single time. J is TRBJ2-1 and V is TRBV30, with TRBD1 identical over 9 bases. The CDR3 is 12 residues long. V trimming: 1 base; J trimming: 8 bases; junction bases outside the gene matches: 0. Germline V lookup: CDR1 GTSNPN, CDR2 SVGIG (reference sequence). This CDR3 is CAWSGTGDEQFF. The CDR3 DNA reads as TGTGCCTGGAGTGGGACAGGGGATGAGCAGTTCTTC.

V and J are TRBV7-2 and TRBJ1-2; perhaps TRBD1 as D (5 bases). This CDR3 region has 16 residues. V was shortened by 5 bases and J by 4 bases, with 20 bases between the two germline ends. Germline CDR1 SGHTA, CDR2 FQGNSA. CDR3 region: CASSPPGRGSPYGYTF. CDR3 coding DNA: TGTGCCAGCAGCCCCCCAGGGAGAGGATCGCCCTATGGCTACACCTTC.